These T cell receptor beta chains were read from a single sample in a study of response to subunit inactivated influenza vaccine. One entry per CDR3 protein results from TCRdb running MiXCR on the RT-PCR reads. The sample carries fewer than 550,000 distinct CDR3 sequences, about 25% recorded once. The input for sequencing was CD4+ T cells sorted from PBMCs, taken approximately 5 days after vaccination. These receptors were obtained from a man aged 45-60 years who received an inactivated influenza vaccine. Both conserved end residues are part of each CDR3. Fields, in order: J gene, V gene, clone size, D gene, CDR3 DNA, CDR3 protein. A D gene is named only where the DNA matches it firmly. Some rows have no size entry. The others give once, few or many, or a class for an expanded clone.

TRBJ2-1,TRBV20-1,.,.,TGCAGTGTATCCCCCCAGCGGGCACCCTACAATGAGCAGTTCTTC,CSVSPQRAPYNEQFF
TRBJ2-5,TRBV4-2,.,.,TGTGCCAGCAGCCGGGTTATGGCTAGTCAAGAGACCCAGTACTTC,CASSRVMASQETQYF
TRBJ1-1,TRBV5-1,few,TRBD1,TGCGCCAGCAGCGTGGACAGGCTGAACACTGAAGCTTTCTTT,CASSVDRLNTEAFF
TRBJ2-7,TRBV12-3/TRBV12-4,few,.,TGTGCCAGCAGTCCAGTGAGGGGGGGGCCTACGGTGCAGTACTTC,CASSPVRGGPTVQYF
TRBJ2-3,TRBV9,.,.,TGTGCCAGCAGCGCATTCGGACTATCTGAAACTAGCACAGATACGCAGTATTTT,CASSAFGLSETSTDTQYF
TRBJ2-2,TRBV6-2/TRBV6-3,.,TRBD2,TGTGCCAGCAGTTACGGCCCCCCGGGACTAGCGCCGATCCCCGGGGAGCTGTTTTTT,CASSYGPPGLAPIPGELFF
TRBJ1-1,TRBV12-3/TRBV12-4,few,.,TGTGCCAGCAGTTTAGAAGGGACGGCGAACACTGAAGCTTTCTTT,CASSLEGTANTEAFF
TRBJ1-1,TRBV28,.,.,TGTGCCAGCAGCCAAGAGACAGCTTTCTTT,CASSQETAFF
TRBJ2-2,TRBV12-3/TRBV12-4,few,.,TGTGCCAGCAGTTTTCGGGGTAACGGGGAGCTGTTTTTT,CASSFRGNGELFF
TRBJ2-5,TRBV6-6,.,.,TGTGCCAGCAGTTCCGAACTCCGGTCCCAGTACTTC,CASSSELRSQYF
TRBJ2-7,TRBV6-5,many,TRBD2,TGTGCCAGCAGTTACTCGAGTAGCCAGCGGGGGGGCTCCTACGAGCAGTACTTC,CASSYSSSQRGGSYEQYF
TRBJ2-3,TRBV7-9,.,.,TGTGCCTCTCGCGGTCCAGATACGCAGTATTTT,CASRGPDTQYF
TRBJ2-5,TRBV15,few,.,TGTGCCACCAGCAGAGATCAAGGATTTGCGGAGACCCAGTACTTC,CATSRDQGFAETQYF
TRBJ2-1,TRBV29-1,.,.,TGCAGCGTTGCCCCGCGGCTAAGCTCCTACAATGAGCAGTTCTTC,CSVAPRLSSYNEQFF
TRBJ2-3,TRBV7-2,.,.,TGTGCCAGCAGCCGGCGGGGTGGTACGCAGTATTTT,CASSRRGGTQYF
TRBJ1-1,TRBV20-1,.,TRBD1,TGCAGTGCTAGGGGGGACAGGGGGAACACTGAAGCTTTCTTT,CSARGDRGNTEAFF
TRBJ2-3,TRBV20-1,.,TRBD2,TGCAGTGCCTCTAAAGCGGGGGGCACAGATACGCAGTATTTT,CSASKAGGTDTQYF
TRBJ1-2,TRBV29-1,.,TRBD1,TGCAGCGTTTGGGGAGGAGGACAGGGCAGTGGCTACACCTTC,CSVWGGGQGSGYTF
TRBJ2-1,TRBV30,few,.,TGTGCCTGGAGGGGGGACTCCTACAATGAGCAGTTCTTC,CAWRGDSYNEQFF
TRBJ2-7,TRBV20-1,.,TRBD2,TGCAGTGCTTCCCAAGCGGGAGGGCAAAACGAGCAGTACTTC,CSASQAGGQNEQYF
TRBJ2-1,TRBV7-2,few,TRBD2,TGTGCCAGCAGCCAAACTAGCGGGAGGTCGAATGAGCAGTTCTTC,CASSQTSGRSNEQFF
TRBJ2-3,TRBV10-1,few,TRBD2,TGCGCCAGCAGTGGGGGACTACCTAGCACAGATACGCAGTATTTT,CASSGGLPSTDTQYF
TRBJ1-5,TRBV12-3/TRBV12-4,.,.,TGTGCCAGCACTCCGACAACTAATAGCAATCAGCCCCAGCATTTT,CASTPTTNSNQPQHF
TRBJ1-2,TRBV28,.,.,TGTGCCAGCAGTTTAGAGTTTGGTGCAGGGGAAGGAGGCTACACCTTC,CASSLEFGAGEGGYTF
TRBJ1-2,TRBV11-2,few,.,TGTGCCTCTAGCGGACCCGGGCTCGGCTACACCTTC,CASSGPGLGYTF
TRBJ1-2,TRBV30,.,.,TGTGCCTGGAGGAAACGGGGAGGCTACACCTTC,CAWRKRGGYTF